The clone carrying this T cell receptor beta chain was seen only once. The antigen remains unidentified. Here immunoSEQ multiplex PCR was the method, and the copy in TCRdb shows in-frame clones only, minus some. This sample has 86,000 or so clones, with approximately 90% found just once. This record belongs to a study of T cell responses to AZD1222 COVID-19 vaccine. Study results and limitations: Spike-specific TCR repertoires showed rising breadth and depth after two AZD1222 doses.

V was pared by 6 bases and J by 4 bases, with 4 bases of the junction left unmatched. This CDR3 contains 12 residues. Germline values: CDR1 SQVTM, CDR2 ANQGSEA. Sequencing was performed on peripheral blood, taken 28 days after the second AZD1222 dose. This sequence joins TRBV29-1 and TRBJ1-2; 8 positions match TRBD1. This TCR was recovered from an adult who received the AZD1222 COVID-19 vaccine. CDR3 DNA sequence: TGCAGCGTGGCCGGACAGGGCTATGGCTACACCTTC. It yields the protein CSVAGQGYGYTF.